A single sample gave rise to the 19 T cell receptor beta chains below, sequenced in a study of early T cells in non-severe SARS-CoV-2 infection. TCRdb redid the calling of the 5' RACE reads with MiXCR, one entry per CDR3 protein. Here the sample spans approximately 65,000 distinct CDR3 sequences, 10% to 15% being singletons. The sequencing input was whole blood. The source of these receptors is an adult who was a healthcare worker with PCR-confirmed SARS-CoV-2 infection or an uninfected control (not recorded which).

This clonotype was detected ten times or more. CDR3 sequence: CASSLWGNQPQHF. The CDR3 DNA follows: TGTGCCAGCAGCTTATGGGGCAATCAGCCCCAGCATTTT. V is TRBV11-2 and J is TRBJ1-5, with no clear D. Trimming left V 2 bases short and J 2 bases short, with 4 bases between. Germline V gene sequence: CDR1 SGHAT, CDR2 FQNNGV. CDR3 size: 13 residues.

This clonotype showed up many times. The chain uses TRBV15 and TRBJ2-3; possibly TRBD1 or TRBD2 for D (5 bases each). This CDR3 comprises 16 residues. V dropped 0 bases and J dropped 1 base, with 11 bases sitting between them. The germline CDR1 and CDR2 sequences are LNHNV and YYDKDF (reference sequence). The CDR3 here is CATSRDGGSGTDTQYF. CDR3 sequence (DNA): TGTGCCACCAGCAGAGATGGGGGAAGTGGCACAGATACGCAGTATTTT.

This clonotype was counted a few times. This chain links TRBV5-4 with TRBJ1-2, with 8 positions matching TRBD1. The length of the CDR3 is 14 residues. Germline values: CDR1 SGHNT, CDR2 YYREEE (reference sequence). V dropped 1 base and J dropped 2; count of bases not matched to a gene: 1. CDR3 protein: CASSLQGANYGYTF. The DNA of the CDR3 is TGTGCCAGCAGCTTGCAGGGGGCAAACTATGGCTACACCTTC.

This clonotype has a handful of counts. This chain uses TRBV7-9 with TRBJ2-5; D may be TRBD1 (6 bases). Germline CDR1 is SEHNR and CDR2 is FQNEAQ (reference sequence). V lost 4 bases and J 4 bases, leaving 16 bases between the germline ends. The CDR3 has 15 amino acids. This CDR3 reads CASSWNHRDGETQYF. The CDR3 nucleotides are TGTGCCAGCAGCTGGAACCACAGGGACGGAGAGACCCAGTACTTC.

The chain couples TRBV7-9 to TRBJ2-7, with no clear D. The CDR3 runs 14 residues. Germline-derived CDR1 and CDR2 are SEHNR and FQNEAQ (reference sequence). V gave up 1 base and J gave up 2 bases, with 9 bases separating them. CDR3 protein: CASSLEVIPYEQYF. CDR3 nucleotide sequence: TGTGCCAGCAGCTTAGAGGTGATTCCCTACGAGCAGTACTTC.

The chain joins TRBV29-1 to TRBJ2-5; 7 nucleotides line up with TRBD2. This CDR3 has 13 residues. The trim removed 3 bases at V and 5 bases at J, leaving 6 bases unmatched. CDR1 is SQVTM, CDR2 ANQGSEA, per germline. In DNA form, the CDR3 reads TGCAGCGTTGATGCAGGGCGGGAGGAGACCCAGTACTTC. It specifies CSVDAGREETQYF.

Ten or more counts support this clonotype. The chain combines TRBV12-3 or TRBV12-4 with TRBJ2-5; D may be TRBD1 or TRBD2 (6 bases each). The V end was cut by 2 bases, the J end by 3 bases, with 7 bases between. The CDR3 loop spans 13 amino acids. CDR3 loop: CASSLRGEETQYF. DNA for the CDR3: TGTGCCAGCAGTTTAAGGGGGGAAGAGACCCAGTACTTC.

This clonotype was seen many times. The J gene is TRBJ1-6, the V gene TRBV4-2; no firm D call. The CDR3 has 16 residues. In germline, CDR1 is LGHNA, CDR2 YNFKEQ. V was shortened by 0 bases and J by 0 bases, with 6 bases between the two germline ends. CDR3 bases: TGTGCCAGCAGCCAAGACTTGAGCTCCTATAATTCACCCCTCCACTTT. It codes for CASSQDLSSYNSPLHF.

CDR3 DNA: TGCAGTGCTAGCCGCACAGGGATGAGGCTGTTTTTT. Translating it yields CSASRTGMRLFF. V and J are TRBV20-1 and TRBJ1-4; a possible D gene is TRBD1 (6 bases). The CDR3 is 12 amino acids. V lost 3 bases and J lost 14, with 16 bases in between. Germline lookup yields CDR1 DFQATT and CDR2 SNEGSKA (reference sequence).

The sample holds many counts of this clonotype. This chain links TRBV27 with TRBJ1-1; the match to TRBD1 covers 9 bases. V lost 6 bases and J lost 8; bases outside the gene matches: 10. Germline V lookup: CDR1 MNHEY, CDR2 SMNVEV (reference sequence). The CDR3 extends over 14 amino acids. CDR3 loop: CASRPSHRGLEAFF. In DNA, the CDR3 is TGTGCCAGCAGACCCTCCCACAGGGGGCTCGAAGCTTTCTTT.

This chain links TRBV7-2 with TRBJ2-1; 8 bases fit TRBD2. V gave up 6 bases and J gave up 6 bases; unmatched junction bases: 7. CDR3 length equals 14 residues. Germline CDR1 is SGHTA and CDR2 is FQGNSA. The CDR3 coding sequence is TGTGCCAGCAGGCGGGGGGCGGAGGCCAATGAGCAGTTCTTC. Protein: CASRRGAEANEQFF.

Only a few counts were recorded for this clonotype. The chain employs TRBV6-5 and TRBJ1-6; 7 nucleotides agree with TRBD1. J was trimmed by 6 bases and V by 6 bases; bases with no gene match: 8. Looked up from germline, CDR1 is MNHEY and CDR2 is SVGAGI. The CDR3 is 15 amino acids. The DNA of the CDR3 is TGTGCCAGCAGACCGGGACAGACCTTTAATTCACCCCTCCACTTT. Residues: CASRPGQTFNSPLHF.

This chain uses TRBV6-5 with TRBJ1-4; no clear D. CDR3 length equals 14 residues. Germline CDR1 MNHEY, CDR2 SVGAGI. V was cut by 2 bases and J by 7 bases, with 11 bases left in between. The CDR3 DNA reads as TGTGCCAGCAGTTACGCCTTTCAAGGTGAAAAACTGTTTTTT. Residues: CASSYAFQGEKLFF.

This clonotype was counted a few times. This chain joins TRBV5-4 and TRBJ1-2, with TRBD1 matching 8 bases. Germline assignment: CDR1 SGHNT and CDR2 YYREEE (reference sequence). V lost 4 bases and J lost 10; bases outside the gene matches: 9. The CDR3 totals 13 residues. CDR3 amino acids: CASSEGQVHDYTF. CDR3 bases: TGTGCCAGCAGCGAGGGACAGGTGCATGACTACACCTTC.

V usage is TRBV20-1 and J usage is TRBJ2-7; 7 bases match TRBD1. The germline V gene encodes CDR1 DFQATT and CDR2 SNEGSKA (reference sequence). J was trimmed by 3 bases and V by 0 bases; bases with no gene match: 8. This CDR3 comprises 15 residues. CDR3 DNA sequence: TGCAGTGCTAGAGACTCCGGGACAGCGATCTACGAGCAGTACTTC. Protein: CSARDSGTAIYEQYF.

In its sample, this clonotype was seen a few times. The V and J genes are TRBV29-1 and TRBJ2-5, with D tentatively TRBD2 (5 bases). Per the germline V gene, CDR1 is SQVTM and CDR2 is ANQGSEA. Trimming shortened V by 4 bases and J by 5 bases, and 14 bases separated the two germline ends. The CDR3 length is 13 residues. The CDR3 spells CSVGRARGETQYF. As DNA, the CDR3 is TGCAGCGTTGGGCGGGCCAGAGGGGAGACCCAGTACTTC.

V usage is TRBV6-2 or TRBV6-3 and J usage is TRBJ2-1; 10 bases align to TRBD2. The CDR3 loop spans 12 amino acids. V shed 6 bases and J 13 bases; nucleotides not matched to a gene: 6. The germline V gene encodes CDR1 MNHEY and CDR2 SVGEGT. CDR3 DNA sequence: TGTGCCAGCAGGGGACTAGCGAGACGTCAGTTCTTC. Its translation is CASRGLARRQFF.

The chain carries TRBV18 and TRBJ2-4; 7 nucleotides agree with TRBD1. In germline, CDR1 is KGHSH, CDR2 LQKENI. The CDR3 totals 14 residues. After removal of 4 bases from V and 6 bases from J, the junction contained 6 bases not matched to a gene. The CDR3 bases are TGTGCCAGCTCACTGGGACAGATTCCAAACATTCAGTACTTC. The encoded protein is CASSLGQIPNIQYF.

In its sample, this clonotype was seen a few times. This rearrangement joins TRBV6-6 to TRBJ2-7; TRBD1 matches at 7 bases. CDR1 is MNHNY and CDR2 is SVGAGI in the germline V gene (reference sequence). The length of the CDR3 is 13 residues. The V segment lost 5 bases and the J segment 3 bases; nucleotides outside the gene matches: 4. This CDR3 reads CASSLGQNYEQYF. The CDR3 DNA reads as TGTGCCAGCAGTCTGGGACAGAACTACGAGCAGTACTTC.